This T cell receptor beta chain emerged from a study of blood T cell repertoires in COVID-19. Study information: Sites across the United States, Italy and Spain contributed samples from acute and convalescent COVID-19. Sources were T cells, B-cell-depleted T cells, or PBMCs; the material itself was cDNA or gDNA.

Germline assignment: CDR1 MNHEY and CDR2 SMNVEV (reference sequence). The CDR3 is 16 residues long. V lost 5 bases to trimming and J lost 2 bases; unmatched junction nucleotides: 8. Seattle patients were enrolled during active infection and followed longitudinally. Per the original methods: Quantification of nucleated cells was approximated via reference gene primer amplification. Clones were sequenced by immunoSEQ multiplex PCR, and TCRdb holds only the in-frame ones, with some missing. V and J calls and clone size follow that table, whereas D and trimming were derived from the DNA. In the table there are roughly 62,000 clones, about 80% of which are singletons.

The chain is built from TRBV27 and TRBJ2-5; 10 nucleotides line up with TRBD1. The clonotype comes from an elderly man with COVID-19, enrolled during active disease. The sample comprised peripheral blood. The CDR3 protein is CASSPGRTGGQETQYF. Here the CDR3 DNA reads TGTGCCAGCAGTCCCGGTCGGACAGGGGGGCAAGAGACCCAGTACTTC.